The clone carrying this T cell receptor beta chain was seen ten or more times. Trimming stripped 0 bases from V and 5 bases from J, with 14 bases between. Germline CDR1 and CDR2: SGHRS and YFSETQ. This CDR3 is built from 15 residues. The sample's time point: pre-sensitization, week 0. This sample's treatment: therapeutic diphenylcyclopropenone sensitization with weekly scalp DPC. The study used a library that attached unique molecular identifiers to individual cDNA molecules. In the authors' workflow: Sequenced samples showed a median of approximately 100,000 TCRs each, with counts running from around 25,000 to 690,000. Each CDR3 protein gets one entry after TCRdb re-called the RACE reads with MiXCR. The V and J calls and clone size come from TCRdb's table, not from the authors' own analysis. The sample contains some 360,000 distinct CDR3 sequences, around 5.5% of which appear only once. The data originate from a study of human T cells and chemical hapten exposure.

The clonotype comes from a woman aged 45-65 years with alopecia areata. Some clones in this sample may be carry-over from other donors' samples. This material consisted of whole blood, taken in connection with sensitization to the hapten diphenylcyclopropenone (DPC). This sequence joins TRBV5-1 and TRBJ2-5, with D perhaps matching TRBD1 (5 bases). The CDR3 loop is CASSLGQPGAETQYF. CDR3 in DNA: TGCGCCAGCAGCTTGGGACAGCCCGGCGCGGAGACCCAGTACTTC.